Each of the 8 T cell receptor beta chains below was sequenced from the same sample in a study of T cells in Graves' hyperthyroidism and ophthalmopathy. Amplification yielded TCR beta CDR3 regions, with RNA transcripts as the source. The HTBI primer set was used in a first-round RT-PCR of the TCR CDR3. One entry per CDR3 protein results from TCRdb running MiXCR on the multiplex PCR reads. The sample shows some 350,000 distinct CDR3 sequences, approximately 14% of them seen only once. The sequenced sample consisted of blood. These receptors originate from a woman aged 60 to 75 with Graves' ophthalmopathy.

The table lists this clonotype with many counts. This chain uses TRBV7-2 with TRBJ2-7; D not certain. Per the germline V gene, CDR1 is SGHTA and CDR2 is FQGNSA. V lost 1 base, J lost 0 bases, and 10 bases lay in between. There are 15 residues in the CDR3. In DNA form, the CDR3 reads TGTGCCAGCAGCTTAGGTTCATCAACCTCCTACGAGCAGTACTTC. This encodes CASSLGSSTSYEQYF.

This clonotype was recorded at least ten times. V is TRBV5-1 and J is TRBJ2-7; maybe TRBD2 (5 bases). The germline V gene has CDR1 SGHRS and CDR2 YFSETQ. V gave up 0 bases and J gave up 4 bases, with 14 bases separating them. This CDR3 has 15 amino acids. This CDR3 reads CASSLADQRAYEQYF. CDR3 sequence (DNA): TGCGCCAGCAGCTTGGCTGATCAGAGGGCATACGAGCAGTACTTC.

This clonotype came up many times. The V call is TRBV5-8, the J call TRBJ2-7; possibly TRBD2 for D (6 bases). This CDR3 has 13 residues. Germline values: CDR1 SGHTS, CDR2 YDEGEE. V lost 9 bases and J lost 1, with 14 bases in between. CDR3 protein: CATYRRGSYEQYF. As DNA, the CDR3 is TGTGCCACCTACCGGAGGGGTTCCTACGAGCAGTACTTC.

This chain links TRBV9 with TRBJ1-5; D is perhaps TRBD1 (5 bases). The CDR3 runs to 14 residues. The germline V and J ends were trimmed by 3 bases and 4 bases, with 11 bases remaining between them. Germline V gene lookup returns CDR1 SGDLS and CDR2 YYNGEE. The CDR3 DNA reads as TGTGCCAGCAGCGCCCCCGGGACGAATCAGCCCCAGCATTTT. Protein: CASSAPGTNQPQHF. The whole variable domain, remainder taken from reference TRBV9 and TRBJ1-5, is DSGVTQTPKHLITATGQRVTLRCSPRSGDLSVYWYQQSLDQGLQFLIQYYNGEERAKGNILERFSAQQFPDLHSELNLSSLELGDSALYFCASSAPGTNQPQHFGDGTRLSIL.

In its sample, this clonotype was seen a few times. The chain couples TRBV19 to TRBJ1-2, with TRBD1 matching over 7 bases. Germline trimming cut 3 bases from V and 8 bases from J; bases unmatched to any gene: 12. The CDR3 loop spans 15 amino acids. Germline CDR1 and CDR2: LNHDA and SQIVND (reference sequence). In DNA, the CDR3 is TGTGCCAGTAGTATTTCGGCAACCTACAGGGGCGGCTACACCTTC. Its translation is CASSISATYRGGYTF.

This clonotype was seen repeatedly, ten times or more. The chain uses TRBV28 and TRBJ2-3; D call uncertain. The germline V and J ends were trimmed by 4 bases and 2 bases, with 13 bases remaining between them. The V gene's germline CDR1 is MDHEN and CDR2 SYDVKM. This CDR3 contains 15 residues. The CDR3 here is CASSSIILSTDTQYF. In nucleotides, the CDR3 is TGTGCCAGCAGTTCAATTATCCTTTCCACAGATACGCAGTATTTT.

This clonotype was counted a few times. This rearrangement joins TRBV19 to TRBJ1-5, with TRBD1 matching over 7 bases. The V gene end was trimmed by 7 bases and the J gene end by 0 bases; junction bases not matched to a gene: 9. The CDR3 spans 16 residues. Germline-derived CDR1 and CDR2 are LNHDA and SQIVND (reference sequence). The CDR3 DNA reads as TGTGCCAGTACCAAGGGACAGCCCTATAGCAATCAGCCCCAGCATTTT. This codes for CASTKGQPYSNQPQHF.

The rearrangement uses TRBV7-9 and TRBJ2-1; 10 bases fit TRBD1. This CDR3 spans 15 amino acids. V lost 6 bases to trimming and J lost 4 bases; unmatched junction nucleotides: 6. Germline V gene data show CDR1 as SEHNR and CDR2 as FQNEAQ (reference sequence). CDR3 sequence reads: CASRPGTGEYNEQFF. Here the CDR3 DNA reads TGTGCCAGCAGGCCGGGGACAGGGGAGTACAATGAGCAGTTCTTC.